These 13 T cell receptor beta chains came from one sample sequenced in a study of OX40 agonist ivuxolimab in advanced cancers. Here immunoSEQ multiplex PCR was the method, and the copy in TCRdb shows in-frame clones only, minus some. The table records about 48,000 clones, about 81% of them present only once. The sequencing used CD4+ or CD8+ T cells sorted from blood, collected in a trial of the OX40 agonist ivuxolimab. The receptors stem from an adult with an advanced solid tumor such as melanoma, head and neck, liver or kidney cancer.

The genes are TRBV7-8 and TRBJ1-5, with D tentatively TRBD1 (6 bases). Germline CDR1 and CDR2: SGHVS and FQNEAQ. The CDR3 covers 14 residues. The V end lost 4 bases, the J end lost 15 bases, and 22 bases lay between the germline ends. DNA for the CDR3: TGTGCCAGCAGCTCTCAGCTACAGGGATCTGGCTTGCATTTT. Amino acids: CASSSQLQGSGLHF.

This clone was counted only a few times. The chain joins TRBV7-9 to TRBJ2-2; D not resolved. The CDR3 extends over 13 amino acids. Germline CDR1 reads SEHNR; CDR2 reads FQNEAQ (reference sequence). V lost 2 bases and J lost 10, with 11 bases in between. The CDR3 sequence is CASSLYSSVELFF. The CDR3 coding sequence is TGTGCCAGCAGCTTATACTCCTCAGTGGAGCTGTTTTTT. Based on the CDR3 plus reference TRBV7-9 and TRBJ2-2, the full variable domain is DTGVSQNPRHKITKRGQNVTFRCDPISEHNRLYWYRQTLGQGPEFLTYFQNEAQLEKSRLLSDRFSAERPKGSFSTLEIQRTEQGDSAMYLCASSLYSSVELFFGEGSRLTVL.

This chain connects TRBV11-2 to TRBJ1-5; no definite D call. CDR1 is SGHAT, CDR2 FQNNGV, per germline. The CDR3 length is 14 residues. V gave up 0 bases and J gave up 8 bases, with 11 bases separating them. The CDR3 protein is CASSLDPGLKPQHF. CDR3 nucleotides: TGTGCCAGCAGCTTAGATCCAGGATTGAAGCCCCAGCATTTT.

The CDR3 sequence: CASSRLKPNTGELFF. The CDR3 bases are TGTGCCAGCAGCCGGCTTAAACCAAACACCGGGGAGCTGTTTTTT. The V call is TRBV14, the J call TRBJ2-2; D ambiguous. The CDR3 loop spans 15 amino acids. Trimming stripped 4 bases from V and 2 bases from J, with 11 bases between. Germline CDR1 and CDR2: SGHDN and FVKESK.

V is TRBV5-1 and J is TRBJ2-5; TRBD2 agrees at 9 bases. Germline V gene sequence: CDR1 SGHRS, CDR2 YFSETQ. The CDR3 loop spans 15 amino acids. V lost 1 base and J lost 1; bases outside the gene matches: 2. CDR3 in DNA: TGCGCCAGCAGCTTGACAGCGGGGGGCCAAGAGACCCAGTACTTC. This codes for CASSLTAGGQETQYF.

The chain uses TRBV10-1 and TRBJ2-1; possibly TRBD2 for D (5 bases). Germline V lookup: CDR1 WNHNN, CDR2 SYGVQD (reference sequence). The CDR3 runs to 13 residues. Trimming pared 3 bases from V and 4 bases from J, leaving 7 bases between. The CDR3 protein is CASSDPGYNEQFF. CDR3 in DNA: TGCGCCAGCAGTGACCCGGGGTACAATGAGCAGTTCTTC.

CDR3 loop: CASSFGGQNTGELFF. The DNA of the CDR3 is TGCGCCAGCAGCTTTGGCGGGCAAAACACCGGGGAGCTGTTTTTT. The rearrangement uses TRBV5-1 and TRBJ2-2; D might be TRBD2 (5 bases). Germline lookup yields CDR1 SGHRS and CDR2 YFSETQ. The CDR3 has 15 amino acids. Trimming removed 2 bases from V and 2 bases from J, with 10 bases in between.

The rearrangement links TRBV20-1 to TRBJ2-5; D is unresolved. The V gene's germline CDR1 is DFQATT and CDR2 SNEGSKA (reference sequence). This CDR3 has 10 amino acids. The ends were cut back, 5 bases at V and 9 bases at J, with 10 bases in the middle. In DNA, the CDR3 is TGCAGTGCTCCGCTTGGGGCCCAGTACTTC. It yields the protein CSAPLGAQYF.

The rearrangement links TRBV7-2 to TRBJ1-3; D is perhaps TRBD1 (5 bases). Trimming left V 2 bases short and J 3 bases short, with 8 bases between. The germline CDR1 and CDR2 sequences are SGHTA and FQGNSA. The CDR3 runs 14 residues. CDR3 sequence (DNA): TGTGCCAGCAGCTTACAGGGACGTGGAAACACCATATATTTT. Residues: CASSLQGRGNTIYF.

This clone ranks as medium-sized. CDR3 loop: CASSLLTGLAGNNEQFF. CDR3 DNA: TGCGCCAGCAGCTTACTTACGGGACTAGCGGGAAACAATGAGCAGTTCTTC. The genes are TRBV5-1 and TRBJ2-1; TRBD2 matches at 13 bases. The CDR3 is made up of 17 amino acids. Per germline, CDR1 SGHRS and CDR2 YFSETQ. The J segment lost 5 bases and the V segment lost 2 bases, leaving 7 bases of the junction unmatched.

The chain is built from TRBV11-2 and TRBJ1-1; D not certain. The CDR3 runs to 13 residues. V gave up 8 bases and J gave up 1 base, with 11 bases separating them. The V gene's germline CDR1 is SGHAT and CDR2 FQNNGV. CDR3 sequence (DNA): TGTGCCAGCGCGGCCTCGGAGAACACTGAAGCTTTCTTT. Translation gives CASAASENTEAFF. Complete variable domain (other parts from reference TRBV11-2 and TRBJ1-1): EAGVAQSPRYKIIEKRQSVAFWCNPISGHATLYWYQQILGQGPKLLIQFQNNGVVDDSQLPKDRFSAERLKGVDSTLKIQPAKLEDSAVYLCASAASENTEAFFGQGTRLTVV.

V is TRBV6-5 and J is TRBJ2-1, with D perhaps TRBD2 (6 bases). The germline CDR1 and CDR2 sequences are MNHEY and SVGAGI. The CDR3 length is 15 residues. V lost 5 bases to trimming and J lost 7 bases, with 18 bases between them. The CDR3 DNA follows: TGTGCCAGCAGTCCCAGCGGGTTCTATGGGAATGAGCAGTTCTTC. Its translation is CASSPSGFYGNEQFF.

This clone has a handful of counts. V is TRBV14 and J is TRBJ2-5; 12 bases agree with TRBD2. The CDR3 spans 19 residues. After removal of 4 bases from V and 4 bases from J, the junction contained 16 bases not matched to a gene. Germline loops: CDR1 SGHDN, CDR2 FVKESK. CDR3 DNA sequence: TGTGCCAGCAGCCCTAACCTAGGACTAGCGGGATGGTTCGGAGAGACCCAGTACTTC. Amino acid sequence: CASSPNLGLAGWFGETQYF.